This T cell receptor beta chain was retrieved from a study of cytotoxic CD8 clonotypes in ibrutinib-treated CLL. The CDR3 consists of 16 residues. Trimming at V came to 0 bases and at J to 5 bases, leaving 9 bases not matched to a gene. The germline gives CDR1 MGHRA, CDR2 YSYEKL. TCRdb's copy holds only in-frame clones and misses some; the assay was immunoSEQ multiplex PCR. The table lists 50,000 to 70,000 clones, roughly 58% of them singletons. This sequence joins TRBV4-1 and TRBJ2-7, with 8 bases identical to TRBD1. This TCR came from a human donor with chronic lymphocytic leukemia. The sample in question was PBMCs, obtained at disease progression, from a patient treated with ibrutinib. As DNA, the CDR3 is TGCGCCAGCAGCCAAGAAGGACAGGGTGGTATAAACGAGCAGTACTTC. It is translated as CASSQEGQGGINEQYF.